This T cell receptor beta chain was documented in a study of T-cell reconstitution after alpha-beta-depleted transplantation in children. Study observations and caveats: At one year after transplant, newly produced T cells mostly accounted for T-cell counts and diversity.

Researchers prepared the TCRbeta library using unique molecular identifiers, the study reports. TCRdb called the PCR reads again in MiXCR, with one record for every CDR3 protein. The table lists more than 15,000 distinct CDR3 sequences, approximately 4.9% of them singletons. With respect to this clonotype: What it binds is not known.

The CDR3 has 18 amino acids. The germline gives CDR1 SSHAT, CDR2 FNYEAQ (reference sequence). With 11 bases removed from V and 2 bases from J, the gap between germline ends came to 25 bases. The source material was PBMCs, sampled before TCRalphabeta/CD19-depleted stem cell transplant. The source is a boy between 10 and 17 years old with acute lymphoblastic leukemia, due to receive a stem cell transplant. The genes are TRBV7-7 and TRBJ2-6; the D gene could be TRBD1 or TRBD2 (5 bases each). The CDR3 protein is CAFSPRWDPNPGANVLTF. The CDR3 region has the DNA TGTGCCTTCAGTCCCCGGTGGGACCCCAACCCTGGGGCCAACGTCCTGACTTTC.